This T cell receptor beta chain was obtained from a study of shared clonotypes between healthy human individuals. As for the study in general: The donor pool was made up of two women and a few men aged 18 to 49. General study findings and limits: Naive CD4 clonotypes were shared across a handful of donors at about 5%. How much donors shared clonotypes was expected to be affected by sequencing depth.

Only CD45RO-negative cells positively selected for CCR7 counted as naive CD8 cells, so terminally differentiated effector memory CD45RA+ cells were excluded. For this clone: The antigen is not known.

It was at deep level that the assay was run. Measured with immunoSEQ multiplex PCR; TCRdb has only the in-frame clones, and not every one. The sample has over 2,000,000 clones; roughly 95% are singletons. The CDR3 is 15 residues long. Germline CDR1 is KGHSH and CDR2 is LQKENI. V lost 2 bases and J 6 bases, leaving 14 bases between the germline ends. Input material: naive CD8+ T cells from PBMCs. The receptor was isolated from a man aged 18 to 30 in good health. Some clones in this sample may be carry-over from other donors' samples. This rearrangement joins TRBV18 to TRBJ1-5, with unresolved D. The CDR3 here is CASSPGGEYSQPQHF. The CDR3 DNA reads as TGTGCCAGCTCACCAGGAGGTGAGTACAGTCAGCCCCAGCATTTT.